A selection of T cell receptor beta chains follows, all from one sample in a study of blood T cells in healthy people across ages. TCRdb re-analysed the 5' RACE reads in MiXCR, keeping a single row per CDR3 protein. The table includes roughly 900,000 distinct CDR3 sequences, about 28% detected once. Sequencing input: blood. The receptors originated from a woman older than 75 in good health. The CDR3 runs from the conserved cysteine through the conserved F or W. D genes are given only for firm matches. Rows may omit the clone size; those that give it use once, few, many or a size class.

clone_size j_call d_call cdr3_length v_call cdr3_nt cdr3_aa
. TRBJ2-7 TRBD1 13 TRBV6-5 TGTGCCAGCAGACCGGGACAGCAAGCCCGGGAGTACTTC CASRPGQQAREYF
. TRBJ2-2 TRBD1 18 TRBV12-3/TRBV12-4 TGTGCCAGCAGCCCTATGGACAGGGTACTGGTCAACACCGGGGAGCTGTTTTTT CASSPMDRVLVNTGELFF
many TRBJ1-5 . 14 TRBV12-3/TRBV12-4 TGTGCCAGCAGTTTGTCCCATGGCAATCAGCCCCAGCATTTT CASSLSHGNQPQHF
few TRBJ2-1 . 16 TRBV2 TGTGCCAGCACGGCGCAGGCCCAATCCTCCTACAATGAGCAGTTCTTC CASTAQAQSSYNEQFF
many TRBJ2-1 TRBD1 14 TRBV12-3/TRBV12-4 TGTGCCAGCCAAAGGGGGCCCTCATACAATGAGCAGTTCTTC CASQRGPSYNEQFF
. TRBJ2-7 . 15 TRBV7-3 TGTGCCAGCAGCTCACAGGGCACTATACGGCACGAGCAGTACTTC CASSSQGTIRHEQYF
many TRBJ1-1 . 16 TRBV5-5 TGTGCCAGCAGCTTGGGGAGACCTCTTGGGGACACTGAAGCTTTCTTT CASSLGRPLGDTEAFF
many TRBJ1-2 . 16 TRBV3-1 TGTGCCAGCAGCCCAATCTCGACGGGCCCTAACTATGGCTACACCTTC CASSPISTGPNYGYTF
few TRBJ1-1 TRBD1 12 TRBV20-1 TGCAGTGCTACGGGACAGGGACTTGAAGCTTTCTTT CSATGQGLEAFF
. TRBJ2-1 . 13 TRBV10-3 TGTGCCATCAGGGGACGGGAAGGAAATGAGCAGTTCTTC CAIRGREGNEQFF